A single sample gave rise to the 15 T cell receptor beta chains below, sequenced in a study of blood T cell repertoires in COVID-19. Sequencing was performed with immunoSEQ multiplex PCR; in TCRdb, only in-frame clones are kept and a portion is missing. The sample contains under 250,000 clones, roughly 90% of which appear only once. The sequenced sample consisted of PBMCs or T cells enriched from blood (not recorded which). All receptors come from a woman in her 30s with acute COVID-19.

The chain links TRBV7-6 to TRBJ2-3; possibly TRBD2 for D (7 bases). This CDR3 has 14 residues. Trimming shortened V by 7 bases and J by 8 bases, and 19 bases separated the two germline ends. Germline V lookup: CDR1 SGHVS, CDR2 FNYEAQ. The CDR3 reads CASTSRGAWGTQYF. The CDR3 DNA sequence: TGTGCCAGCACCTCCCGGGGGGCGTGGGGTACGCAGTATTTT.

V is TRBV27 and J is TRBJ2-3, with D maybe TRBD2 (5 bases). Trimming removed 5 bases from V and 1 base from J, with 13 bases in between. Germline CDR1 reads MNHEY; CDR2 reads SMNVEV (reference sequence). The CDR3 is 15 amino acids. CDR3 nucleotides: TGTGCCAGCAGTATTCAGGCGAGGGGCACAGATACGCAGTATTTT. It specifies CASSIQARGTDTQYF.

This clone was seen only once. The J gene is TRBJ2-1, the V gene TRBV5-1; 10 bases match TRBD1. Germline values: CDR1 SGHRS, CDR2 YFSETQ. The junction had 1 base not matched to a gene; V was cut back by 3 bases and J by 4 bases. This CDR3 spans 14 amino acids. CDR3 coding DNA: TGCGCCAGCAGCTCGGACAGGGGGTACAATGAGCAGTTCTTC. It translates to CASSSDRGYNEQFF.

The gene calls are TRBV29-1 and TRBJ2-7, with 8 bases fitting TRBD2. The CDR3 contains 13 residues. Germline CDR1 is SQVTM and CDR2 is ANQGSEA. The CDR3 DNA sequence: TGCAGTAGTTCGACTGCCGGGGGGGACGAGCAGTACTTC. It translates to CSSSTAGGDEQYF.

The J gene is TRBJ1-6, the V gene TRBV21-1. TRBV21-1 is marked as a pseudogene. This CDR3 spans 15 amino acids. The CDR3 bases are TGTGCCAGCAGCAAAGAGGTGACCTCCGGGTCACCCCTCCACTTT. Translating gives CASSKEVTSGSPLHF.

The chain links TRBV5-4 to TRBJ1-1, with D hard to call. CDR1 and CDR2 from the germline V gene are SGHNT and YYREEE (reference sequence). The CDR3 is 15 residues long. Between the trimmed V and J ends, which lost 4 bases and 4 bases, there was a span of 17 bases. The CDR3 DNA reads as TGTGCCAGCAGCCGCCTTGGAGGGCCGAGCACTGAAGCTTTCTTT. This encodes CASSRLGGPSTEAFF. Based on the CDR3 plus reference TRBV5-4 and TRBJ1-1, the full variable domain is ETGVTQSPTHLIKTRGQQVTLRCSSQSGHNTVSWYQQALGQGPQFIFQYYREEENGRGNFPPRFSGLQFPNYSSELNVNALELDDSALYLCASSRLGGPSTEAFFGQGTRLTVV.

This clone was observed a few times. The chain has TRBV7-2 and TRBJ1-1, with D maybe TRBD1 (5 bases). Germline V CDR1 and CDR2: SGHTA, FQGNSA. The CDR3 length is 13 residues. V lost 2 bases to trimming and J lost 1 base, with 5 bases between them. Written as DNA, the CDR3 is TGTGCCAGCAGCTTAACAGGGAACACTGAAGCTTTCTTT. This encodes CASSLTGNTEAFF.

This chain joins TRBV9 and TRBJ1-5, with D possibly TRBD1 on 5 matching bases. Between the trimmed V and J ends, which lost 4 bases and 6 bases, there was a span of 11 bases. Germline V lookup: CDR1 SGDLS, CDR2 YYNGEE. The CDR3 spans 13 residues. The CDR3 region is CASSPGGFQPQHF. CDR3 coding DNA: TGTGCCAGCAGCCCGGGGGGGTTTCAGCCCCAGCATTTT. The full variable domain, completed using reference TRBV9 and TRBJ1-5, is DSGVTQTPKHLITATGQRVTLRCSPRSGDLSVYWYQQSLDQGLQFLIQYYNGEERAKGNILERFSAQQFPDLHSELNLSSLELGDSALYFCASSPGGFQPQHFGDGTRLSIL.

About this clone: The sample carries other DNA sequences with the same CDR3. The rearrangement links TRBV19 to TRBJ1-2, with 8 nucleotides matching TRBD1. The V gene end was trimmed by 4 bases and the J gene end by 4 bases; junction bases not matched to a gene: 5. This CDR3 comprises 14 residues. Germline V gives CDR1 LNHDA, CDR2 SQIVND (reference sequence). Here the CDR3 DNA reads TGTGCCAGTAGTACCCGGACAGGGAGCTATGGCTACACCTTC. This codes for CASSTRTGSYGYTF.

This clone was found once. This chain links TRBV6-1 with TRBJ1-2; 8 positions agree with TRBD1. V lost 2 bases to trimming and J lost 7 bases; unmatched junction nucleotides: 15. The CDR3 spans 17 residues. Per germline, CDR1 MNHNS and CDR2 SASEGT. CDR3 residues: CASSERYGGQAIGGYTF. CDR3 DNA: TGTGCCAGCAGTGAAAGGTATGGGGGACAGGCCATAGGTGGCTACACCTTC.

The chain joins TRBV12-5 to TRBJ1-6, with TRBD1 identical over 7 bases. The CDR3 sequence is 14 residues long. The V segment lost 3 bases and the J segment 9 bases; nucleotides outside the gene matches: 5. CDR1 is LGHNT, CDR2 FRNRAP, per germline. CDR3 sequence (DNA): TGTGCTAGTGGTTTAGGGGGCCTAGGTTCACCCCTCCACTTT. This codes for CASGLGGLGSPLHF.

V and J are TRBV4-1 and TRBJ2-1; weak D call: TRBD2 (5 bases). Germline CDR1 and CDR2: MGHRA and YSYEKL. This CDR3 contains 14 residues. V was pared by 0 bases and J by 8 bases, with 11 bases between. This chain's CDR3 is CASSQDERADEQFF. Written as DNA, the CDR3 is TGCGCCAGCAGCCAAGACGAGAGGGCGGATGAGCAGTTCTTC.

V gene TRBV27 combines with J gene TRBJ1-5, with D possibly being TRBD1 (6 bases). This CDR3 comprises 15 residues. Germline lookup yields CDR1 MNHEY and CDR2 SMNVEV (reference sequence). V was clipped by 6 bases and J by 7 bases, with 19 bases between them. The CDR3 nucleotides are TGTGCCAGCAGCTTAAACTGGGGGCGCGGACAGCCCCAGCATTTT. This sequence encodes CASSLNWGRGQPQHF.

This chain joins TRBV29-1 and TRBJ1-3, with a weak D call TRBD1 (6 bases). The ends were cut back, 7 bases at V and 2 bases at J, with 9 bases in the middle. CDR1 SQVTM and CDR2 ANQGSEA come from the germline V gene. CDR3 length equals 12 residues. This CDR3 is CSAGEAGNTIYF. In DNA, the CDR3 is TGCAGCGCAGGGGAAGCTGGAAACACCATATATTTT.

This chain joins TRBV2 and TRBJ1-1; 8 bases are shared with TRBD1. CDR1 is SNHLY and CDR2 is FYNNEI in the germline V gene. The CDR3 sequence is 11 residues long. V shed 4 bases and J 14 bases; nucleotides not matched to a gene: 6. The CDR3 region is CASSVRDRGFF. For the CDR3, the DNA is TGTGCCAGCAGTGTCCGCGACAGGGGCTTCTTT.